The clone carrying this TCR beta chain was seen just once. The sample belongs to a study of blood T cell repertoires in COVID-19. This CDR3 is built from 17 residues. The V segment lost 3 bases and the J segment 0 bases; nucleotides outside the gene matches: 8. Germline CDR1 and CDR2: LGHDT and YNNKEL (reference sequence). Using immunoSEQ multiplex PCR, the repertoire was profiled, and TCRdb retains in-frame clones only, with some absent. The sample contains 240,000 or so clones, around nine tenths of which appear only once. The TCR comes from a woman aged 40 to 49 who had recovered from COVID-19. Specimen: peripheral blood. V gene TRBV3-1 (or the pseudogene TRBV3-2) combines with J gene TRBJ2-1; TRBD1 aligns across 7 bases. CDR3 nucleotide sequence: TGTGCCAGCAGCCAGGCTGAGGGGGCAAGCTCCTACAATGAGCAGTTCTTC. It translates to CASSQAEGASSYNEQFF.